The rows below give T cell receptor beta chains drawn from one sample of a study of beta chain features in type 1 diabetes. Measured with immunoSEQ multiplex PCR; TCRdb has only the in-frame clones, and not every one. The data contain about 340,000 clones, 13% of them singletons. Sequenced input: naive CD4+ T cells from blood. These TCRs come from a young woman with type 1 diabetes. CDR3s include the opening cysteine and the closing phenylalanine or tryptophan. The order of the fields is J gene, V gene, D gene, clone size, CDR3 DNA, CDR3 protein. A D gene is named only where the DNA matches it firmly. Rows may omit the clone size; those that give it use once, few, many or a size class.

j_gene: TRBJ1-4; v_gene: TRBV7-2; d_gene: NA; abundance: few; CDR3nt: TGTGCCAGCAGCTTAGTCAGCGGTGAAAAACTGTTTTTT; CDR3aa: CASSLVSGEKLFF
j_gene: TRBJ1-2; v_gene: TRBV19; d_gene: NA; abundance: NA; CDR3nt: TGTGCCAGTAGTCCAGCGTTAAGGAGTGGCTACACCTTC; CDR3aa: CASSPALRSGYTF
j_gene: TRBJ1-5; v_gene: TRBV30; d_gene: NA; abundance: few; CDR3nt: TGTGCCTGGAGTGTACTCTCAGGGGCTAGCAATCAGCCCCAGCATTTT; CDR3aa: CAWSVLSGASNQPQHF
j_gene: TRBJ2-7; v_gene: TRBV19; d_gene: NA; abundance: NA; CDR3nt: TGTGCCAGTAGTCGGAATCAGGGTTGGAACGAGCAGTACTTC; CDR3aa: CASSRNQGWNEQYF
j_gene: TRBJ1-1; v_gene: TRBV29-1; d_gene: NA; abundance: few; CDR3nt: TGCAGCGTCCGCCATTCGGTGAACACTGAAGCTTTCTTT; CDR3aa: CSVRHSVNTEAFF
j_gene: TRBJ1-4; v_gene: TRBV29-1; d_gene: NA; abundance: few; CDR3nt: TGCAGCGTTGAATTTGAGGGCCTTAATGAAAAACTGTTTTTT; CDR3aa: CSVEFEGLNEKLFF
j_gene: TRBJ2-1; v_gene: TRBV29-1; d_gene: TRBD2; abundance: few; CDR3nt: TGCAGCGTCCTAGCGGGGCCAAGCTTGGGCTATGAGCAGTTCTTC; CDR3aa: CSVLAGPSLGYEQFF
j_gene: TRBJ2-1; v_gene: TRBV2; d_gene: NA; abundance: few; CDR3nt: TGTGCCAGCAGTGCGGCTGCAGGGAACAATGAGCAGTTCTTC; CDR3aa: CASSAAAGNNEQFF
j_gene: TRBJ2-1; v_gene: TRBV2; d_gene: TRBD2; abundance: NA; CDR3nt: TGTGCCAGCAGTCAGCGGGAGTGGAATGAGCAGTTCTTC; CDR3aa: CASSQREWNEQFF
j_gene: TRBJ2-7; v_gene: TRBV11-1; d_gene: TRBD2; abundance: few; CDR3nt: TGTGCCAGCGCTGCACCGGCGGGAGCGGACCCCTACGAGCAGTACTTC; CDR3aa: CASAAPAGADPYEQYF
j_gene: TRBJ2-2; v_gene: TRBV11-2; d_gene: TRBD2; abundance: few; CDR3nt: TGTGCCAGCAGCTTAGCGGGGGGATACACCGGGGAGCTGTTTTTT; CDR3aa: CASSLAGGYTGELFF
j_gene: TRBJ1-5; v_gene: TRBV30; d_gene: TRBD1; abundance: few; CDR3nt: TGTGCCTGGGACAGGGTAGTTGGTCAGCCCCAGCATTTT; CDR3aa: CAWDRVVGQPQHF
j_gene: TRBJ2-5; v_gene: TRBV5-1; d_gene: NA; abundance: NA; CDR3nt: TGCGCCAGCAGCTTGGAGGGGGGGCGCCGGGAGACCCAGTACTTC; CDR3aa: CASSLEGGRRETQYF
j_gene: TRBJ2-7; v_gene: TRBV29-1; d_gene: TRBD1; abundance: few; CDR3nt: TGCAGCGTTGTTTCGGCAGGGGGCGGTGAGCAGTACTTC; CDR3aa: CSVVSAGGGEQYF
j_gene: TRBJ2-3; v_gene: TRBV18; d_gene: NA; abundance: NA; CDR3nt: TGTGCCAGCTCTGAGAGGAACGCAGATACGCAGTATTTT; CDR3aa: CASSERNADTQYF
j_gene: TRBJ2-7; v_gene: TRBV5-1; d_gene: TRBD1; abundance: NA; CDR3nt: TGCGCCAGTCGGGACAGTCGCTCCTACGAGCAGTACTTC; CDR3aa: CASRDSRSYEQYF
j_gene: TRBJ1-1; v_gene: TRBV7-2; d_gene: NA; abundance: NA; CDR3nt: TGTGCCAGCAGCTTCGCAGGGGTGAACACTGAAGCTTTCTTT; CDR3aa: CASSFAGVNTEAFF
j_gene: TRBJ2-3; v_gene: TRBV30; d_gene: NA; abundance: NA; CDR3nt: TGTGCCTGGAGTGTACCCCGCATCCGACCACTACCCACAGATACGCAGTATTTT; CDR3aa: CAWSVPRIRPLPTDTQYF
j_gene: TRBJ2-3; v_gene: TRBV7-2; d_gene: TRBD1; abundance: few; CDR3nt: TGTGCCAGCAGCCGGGACAGGAGCACAGATACGCAGTATTTT; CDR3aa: CASSRDRSTDTQYF
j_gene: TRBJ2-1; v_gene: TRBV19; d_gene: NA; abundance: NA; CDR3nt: TGTGCCAGTAGTATGAGGTTCGAGCAGTTCTTC; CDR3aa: CASSMRFEQFF
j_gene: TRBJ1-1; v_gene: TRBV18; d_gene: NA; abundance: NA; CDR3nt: TGTGCCAGCTCACAACACAGGGACACTGAAGCTTTCTTT; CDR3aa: CASSQHRDTEAFF
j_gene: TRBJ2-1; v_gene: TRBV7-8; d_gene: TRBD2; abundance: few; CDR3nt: TGTGCCAGCATCTCCATAGCGGGAGCGACTGAGCAGTTCTTC; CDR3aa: CASISIAGATEQFF
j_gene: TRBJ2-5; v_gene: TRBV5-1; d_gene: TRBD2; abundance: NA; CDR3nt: TGCGCCAGCAGCTTCCCGCCGACTAGCGGGTCCGAGACCCAGTACTTC; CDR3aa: CASSFPPTSGSETQYF
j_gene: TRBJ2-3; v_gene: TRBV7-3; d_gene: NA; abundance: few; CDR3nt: TGTGCCAGCAGCTTAACTCTCCCAGATACGCAGTATTTT; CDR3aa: CASSLTLPDTQYF
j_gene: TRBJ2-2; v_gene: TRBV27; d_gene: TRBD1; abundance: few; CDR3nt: TGTGCCAGCAGTCCCCGACAGGGGTGGGTCACCGGGGAGCTGTTTTTT; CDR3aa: CASSPRQGWVTGELFF
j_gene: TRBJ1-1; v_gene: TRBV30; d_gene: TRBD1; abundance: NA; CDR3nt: TGTGCCTGGAGTACCCAGACAGGGTGGGGACGAGCTTTCTTT; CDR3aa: CAWSTQTGWGRAFF
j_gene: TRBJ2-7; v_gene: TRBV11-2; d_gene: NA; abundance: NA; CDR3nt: TGTGCCAGCAGCTCCTCGGGAGCTAGCTACGAGCAGTACTTC; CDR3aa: CASSSSGASYEQYF
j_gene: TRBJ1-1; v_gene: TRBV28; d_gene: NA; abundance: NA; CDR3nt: TGTGCCAGCAGTCGCGCGAACTCGGACAGAGAAGCTTTCTTT; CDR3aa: CASSRANSDREAFF
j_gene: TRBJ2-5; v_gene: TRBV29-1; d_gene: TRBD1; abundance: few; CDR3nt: TGCAGCGTTGCGACAGGGGGCCAAGAGACCCAGTACTTC; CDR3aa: CSVATGGQETQYF
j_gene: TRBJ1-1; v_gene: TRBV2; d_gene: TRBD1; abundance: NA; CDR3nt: TGTGCCAGCAGTCTGGACAGGCCCCAGCTAGGCACTGAAGCTTTCTTT; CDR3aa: CASSLDRPQLGTEAFF
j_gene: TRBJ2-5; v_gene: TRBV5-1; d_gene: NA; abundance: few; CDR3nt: TGCGCCAGCAGCTTGGCAGGGCTGGAGACCCAGTACTTC; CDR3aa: CASSLAGLETQYF
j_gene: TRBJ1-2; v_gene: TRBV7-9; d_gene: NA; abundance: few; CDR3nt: TGTGCCAGCAGCTTTGGAGGTACCTATGGCTACACCTTC; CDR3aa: CASSFGGTYGYTF
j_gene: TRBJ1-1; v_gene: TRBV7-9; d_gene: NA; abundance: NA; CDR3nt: TGTGCCAGCAGCTTACAGGGTACGGCGAACACTGAAGCTTTCTTT; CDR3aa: CASSLQGTANTEAFF
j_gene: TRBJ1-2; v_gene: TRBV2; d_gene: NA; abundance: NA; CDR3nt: TGTGCCAGCACCCCAGGAGCGTCAGGGGGCTACACCTTC; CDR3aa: CASTPGASGGYTF
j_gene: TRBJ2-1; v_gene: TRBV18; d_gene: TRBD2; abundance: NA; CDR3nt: TGTGCCAGCTCACTCATGACTAGCGGGACAATGGGATACAATGAGCAGTTCTTC; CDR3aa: CASSLMTSGTMGYNEQFF
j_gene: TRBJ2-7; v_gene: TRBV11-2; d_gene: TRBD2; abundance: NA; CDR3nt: TGTGCCAGCAGCTCCCTAGCGGGATACTACGAGCAGTACTTC; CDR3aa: CASSSLAGYYEQYF
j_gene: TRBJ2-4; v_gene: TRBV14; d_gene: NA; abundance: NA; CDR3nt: TGTGCCAGCAGCCAAGATGAGAGGGTGGGCATTCAGTACTTC; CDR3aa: CASSQDERVGIQYF
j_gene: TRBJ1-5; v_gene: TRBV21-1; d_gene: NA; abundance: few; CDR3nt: TGTGCCAGCAGCAAATTGTCCGGACAGTTTACTCAGCCCCAGCATTTT; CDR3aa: CASSKLSGQFTQPQHF
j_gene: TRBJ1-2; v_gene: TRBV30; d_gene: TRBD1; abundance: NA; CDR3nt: TGTGCCTGGAGCCGAGGACAGGGGGCTAACTATGGCTACACCTTC; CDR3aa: CAWSRGQGANYGYTF
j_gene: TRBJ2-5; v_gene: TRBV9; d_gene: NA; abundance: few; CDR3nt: TGTGCCAGCAGCGTAGGATCAGGAGAGACCCAGTACTTC; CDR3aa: CASSVGSGETQYF
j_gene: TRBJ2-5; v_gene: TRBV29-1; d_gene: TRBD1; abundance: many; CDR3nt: TGCAGCGTTGAACTACCGGGACAGCTACAGTACTTC; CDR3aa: CSVELPGQLQYF
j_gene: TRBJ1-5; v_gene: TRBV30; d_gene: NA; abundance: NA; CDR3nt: TGTGCCTGGAGTGTCAGGGGCAATCAGCCCCAGCATTTT; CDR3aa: CAWSVRGNQPQHF
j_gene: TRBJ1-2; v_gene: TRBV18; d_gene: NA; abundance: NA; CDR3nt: TGTGCCAGCTCACCCGGAGGAGCCTATGGCTACACCTTC; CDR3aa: CASSPGGAYGYTF
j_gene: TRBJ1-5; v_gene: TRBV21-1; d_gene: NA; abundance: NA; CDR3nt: TGTGCCAGCGCCCTCGGGACAGAAATCAATCAGCCCCAGCATTTT; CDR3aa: CASALGTEINQPQHF
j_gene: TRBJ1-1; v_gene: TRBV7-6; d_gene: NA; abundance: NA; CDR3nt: TGTGCCAGCAGCTTAGCGGCGGAAATGAACACTGAAGCTTTCTTT; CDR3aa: CASSLAAEMNTEAFF
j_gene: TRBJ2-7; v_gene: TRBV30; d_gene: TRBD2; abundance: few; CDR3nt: TGTGCCTGGAGACTAGCGGGTACCTACGAGCAGTACTTC; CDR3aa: CAWRLAGTYEQYF
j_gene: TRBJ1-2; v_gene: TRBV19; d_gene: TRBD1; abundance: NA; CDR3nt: TGTGCCAGTAGCCGGGACAGGGGGCTGGATGGCTACACCTTC; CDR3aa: CASSRDRGLDGYTF
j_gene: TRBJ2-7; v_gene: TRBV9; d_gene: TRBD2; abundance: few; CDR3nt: TGTGCCAGCAGCGGCGGCCTAGCGGGAGGGGAAGGTAGCGAGCAGTACTTC; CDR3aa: CASSGGLAGGEGSEQYF
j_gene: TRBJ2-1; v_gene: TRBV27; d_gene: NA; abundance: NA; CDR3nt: TGTGCCAGCAGTTTATCGGCCGGGTACAATGAGCAGTTCTTC; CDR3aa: CASSLSAGYNEQFF
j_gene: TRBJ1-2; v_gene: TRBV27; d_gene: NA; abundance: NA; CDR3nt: TGTGCCAGCAGTCCCACAGGGATCTATGGCTACACCTTC; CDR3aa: CASSPTGIYGYTF
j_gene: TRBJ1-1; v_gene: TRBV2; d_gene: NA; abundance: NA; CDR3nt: TGTGCCAGCAGCGAACTGGGACAAGTCTTTGAAGCTTTCTTT; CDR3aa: CASSELGQVFEAFF
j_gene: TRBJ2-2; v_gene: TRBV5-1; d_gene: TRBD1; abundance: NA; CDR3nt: TGCGCCAGCAGCTCTGGGACAGCGAACACCGGGGAGCTGTTTTTT; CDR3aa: CASSSGTANTGELFF